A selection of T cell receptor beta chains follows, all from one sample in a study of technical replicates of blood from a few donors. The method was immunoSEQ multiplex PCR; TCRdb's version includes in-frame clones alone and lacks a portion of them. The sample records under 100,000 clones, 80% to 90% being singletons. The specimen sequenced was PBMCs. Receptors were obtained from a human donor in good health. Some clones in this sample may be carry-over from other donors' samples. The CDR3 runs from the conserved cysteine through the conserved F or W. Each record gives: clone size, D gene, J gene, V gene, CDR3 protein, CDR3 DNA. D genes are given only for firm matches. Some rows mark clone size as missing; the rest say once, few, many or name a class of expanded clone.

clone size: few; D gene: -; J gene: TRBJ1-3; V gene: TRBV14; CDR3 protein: CASRSGNTIYF; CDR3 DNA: TGTGCCAGCCGCTCTGGAAACACCATATATTTT
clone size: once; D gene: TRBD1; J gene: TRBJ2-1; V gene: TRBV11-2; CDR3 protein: CASSLGTGRYEQFF; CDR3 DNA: TGTGCCAGCAGCTTAGGGACAGGGAGGTATGAGCAGTTCTTC
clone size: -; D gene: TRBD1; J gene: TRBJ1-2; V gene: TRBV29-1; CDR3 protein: CSVGQGPNYGYTF; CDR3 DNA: TGCAGCGTTGGACAGGGCCCTAACTATGGCTACACCTTC
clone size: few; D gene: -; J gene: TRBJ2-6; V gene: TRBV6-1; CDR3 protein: CASSEAHQVYSGANVLTF; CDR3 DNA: TGTGCCAGCAGTGAAGCCCACCAAGTCTACTCTGGGGCCAACGTCCTGACTTTC
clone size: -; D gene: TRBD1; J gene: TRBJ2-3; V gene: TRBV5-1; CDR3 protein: CASSPGQHTDTQYF; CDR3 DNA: TGCGCCAGCAGCCCGGGACAGCACACAGATACGCAGTATTTT
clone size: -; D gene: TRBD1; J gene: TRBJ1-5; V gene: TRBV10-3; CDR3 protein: CAISAGGSNQPQHF; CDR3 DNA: TGTGCCATCAGTGCAGGGGGCAGCAATCAGCCCCAGCATTTT
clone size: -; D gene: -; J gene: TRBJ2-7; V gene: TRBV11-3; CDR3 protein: CASSPQGGPYEQYF; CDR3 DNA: TGTGCCAGCAGCCCTCAGGGGGGTCCCTACGAGCAGTACTTC
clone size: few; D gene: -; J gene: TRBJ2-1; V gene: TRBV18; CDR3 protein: CASSRERYEQFF; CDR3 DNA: TGTGCCAGCTCACGAGAGCGTTATGAGCAGTTCTTC
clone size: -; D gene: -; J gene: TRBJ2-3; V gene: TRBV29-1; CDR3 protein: CSVPGGNLDTQYF; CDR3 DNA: TGCAGCGTGCCCGGCGGGAATCTAGATACGCAGTATTTT
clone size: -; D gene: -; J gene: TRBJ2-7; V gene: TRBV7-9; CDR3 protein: CASSRGGPPYEQYF; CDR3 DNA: TGTGCCAGCAGCCGAGGGGGACCACCCTACGAGCAGTACTTC
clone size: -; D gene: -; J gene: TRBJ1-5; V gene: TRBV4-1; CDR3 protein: CASSHPTGTAHQPQHF; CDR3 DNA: TGCGCCAGCAGCCACCCGACAGGAACCGCTCATCAGCCCCAGCATTTT
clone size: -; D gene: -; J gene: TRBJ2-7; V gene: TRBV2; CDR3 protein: CASNGGTYEQYF; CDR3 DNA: TGTGCCAGCAACGGGGGAACCTACGAGCAGTACTTC
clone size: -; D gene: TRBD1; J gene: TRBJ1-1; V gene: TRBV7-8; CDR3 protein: CASRLERQGRNTEAFF; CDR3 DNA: TGTGCCAGCAGATTGGAGCGACAGGGGAGGAACACTGAAGCTTTCTTT
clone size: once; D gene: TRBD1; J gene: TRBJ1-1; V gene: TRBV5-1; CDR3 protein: CASSAGTGTEAFF; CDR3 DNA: TGCGCCAGCAGCGCCGGGACAGGCACTGAAGCTTTCTTT
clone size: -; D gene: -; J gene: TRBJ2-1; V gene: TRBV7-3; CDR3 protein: CASSIVASPVTEQFF; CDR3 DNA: TGTGCCAGCAGCATAGTGGCTAGTCCGGTTACTGAGCAGTTCTTC
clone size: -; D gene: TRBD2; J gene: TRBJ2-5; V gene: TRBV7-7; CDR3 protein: CASSWGLAQRGDQYF; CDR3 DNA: TGTGCCAGCAGCTGGGGACTAGCGCAAAGAGGGGACCAGTACTTC
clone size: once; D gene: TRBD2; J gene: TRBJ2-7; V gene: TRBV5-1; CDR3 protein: CASSLGVSGDPYEQYF; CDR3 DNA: TGCGCCAGCAGCTTGGGCGTTAGCGGGGACCCCTACGAGCAGTACTTC
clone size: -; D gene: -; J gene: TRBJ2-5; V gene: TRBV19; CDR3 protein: CANRVYKETQYF; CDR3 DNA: TGTGCCAATAGGGTATACAAAGAGACCCAGTACTTC
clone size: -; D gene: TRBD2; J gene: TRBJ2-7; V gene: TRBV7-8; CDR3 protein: CASSEAPRTSGGGEQYF; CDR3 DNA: TGTGCCAGCAGCGAGGCCCCCCGGACTAGCGGGGGAGGCGAGCAGTACTTC
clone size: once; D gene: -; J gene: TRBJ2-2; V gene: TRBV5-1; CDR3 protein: CASSLFFSGLNGELFF; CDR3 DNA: TGCGCCAGCAGCTTGTTCTTTAGCGGACTAAATGGGGAGCTGTTTTTT
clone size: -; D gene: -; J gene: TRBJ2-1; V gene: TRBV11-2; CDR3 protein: CASSPSATPGEQFF; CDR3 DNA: TGTGCCAGCAGCCCTTCCGCGACCCCGGGTGAGCAGTTCTTC
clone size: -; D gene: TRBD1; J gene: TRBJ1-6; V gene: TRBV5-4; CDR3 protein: CASSLGQGMGSPLHF; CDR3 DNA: TGTGCCAGCAGCTTGGGACAGGGTATGGGTTCACCCCTCCACTTT
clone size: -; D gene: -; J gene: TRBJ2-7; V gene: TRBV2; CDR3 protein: CASSELSPTASEQYF; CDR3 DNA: TGTGCCAGCAGTGAATTGAGCCCTACTGCTTCCGAGCAGTACTTC
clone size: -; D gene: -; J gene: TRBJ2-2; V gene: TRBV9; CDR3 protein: CASSDGSLGGGELFF; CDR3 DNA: TGTGCCAGCAGCGACGGGAGTCTCGGGGGAGGGGAGCTGTTTTTT
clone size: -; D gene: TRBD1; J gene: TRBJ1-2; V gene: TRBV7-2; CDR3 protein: CASSPLQGARGYTF; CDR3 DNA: TGTGCCAGCAGCCCCTTACAGGGGGCTAGAGGCTACACCTTC
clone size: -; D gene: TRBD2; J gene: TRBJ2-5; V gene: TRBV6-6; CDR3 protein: CASSYLRGGWGETQYF; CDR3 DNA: TGTGCCAGCAGTTACCTCCGGGGGGGTTGGGGGGAGACCCAGTACTTC
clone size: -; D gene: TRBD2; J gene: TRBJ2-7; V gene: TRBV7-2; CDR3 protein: CASSLVPAGGFNEQYF; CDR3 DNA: TGTGCCAGCAGCTTAGTGCCAGCGGGAGGGTTCAACGAGCAGTACTTC
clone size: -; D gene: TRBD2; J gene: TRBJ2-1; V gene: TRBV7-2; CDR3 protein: CASRKGLAGDNEQFF; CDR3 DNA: TGTGCCAGCAGGAAAGGTCTAGCGGGAGACAATGAGCAGTTCTTC
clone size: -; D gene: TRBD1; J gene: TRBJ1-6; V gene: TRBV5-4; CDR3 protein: CASSSGWQGAYNSPLHF; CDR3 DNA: TGTGCCAGCAGCTCTGGCTGGCAGGGGGCCTATAATTCACCCCTCCACTTT
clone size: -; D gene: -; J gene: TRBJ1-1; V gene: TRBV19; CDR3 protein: CASSLSLVRNTEAFF; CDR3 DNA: TGTGCCAGTAGTCTTTCTCTTGTGAGGAACACTGAAGCTTTCTTT
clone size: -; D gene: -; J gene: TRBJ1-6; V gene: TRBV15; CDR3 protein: CATSELQGVYYNSPLHF; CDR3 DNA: TGTGCCACCAGCGAGCTACAGGGAGTCTATTATAATTCACCCCTCCACTTT
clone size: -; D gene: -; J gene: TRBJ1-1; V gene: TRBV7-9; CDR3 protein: CASSYLETGTEAFF; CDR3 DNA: TGTGCCAGCAGCTACCTTGAGACAGGCACTGAAGCTTTCTTT
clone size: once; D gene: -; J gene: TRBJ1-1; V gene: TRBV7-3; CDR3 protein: CASSQSAGGRGEAFF; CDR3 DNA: TGTGCCAGCAGCCAATCGGCGGGGGGCAGGGGTGAAGCTTTCTTT